This TCR beta chain was sequenced for a study of shared clonotypes between healthy human individuals. Overall study context: Three plates each covered CD4 naive and memory; CD8 naive two, CD8 memory one. The study's findings and limits: It was the non-shared clonotypes that had lower generation probabilities than clonotypes shared by all four donors.

All participating donors were Caucasian adults from Nashville, Tennessee. A note on this clone: The target antigen is unknown. This specimen includes other DNA sequences encoding the same CDR3.

The CDR3 extends over 15 amino acids. J lost 0 bases, V lost 5 bases, and 5 bases had no gene match. Germline CDR1 SEHNR, CDR2 FQNEAQ (reference sequence). Clones were read by immunoSEQ multiplex PCR, and TCRdb kept only the in-frame ones, dropping some. The sample carries 1,400,000 or so clones, approximately 98.5% recorded once. The receptor comes from a man aged 25 to 40 in good health. Sequences were obtained from naive CD4+ T cells sorted from blood. The subset denotes: CD45RA+ positively selected. The chain joins TRBV7-9 to TRBJ2-3; 7 bases align to TRBD2. DNA of the CDR3: TGTGCCAGCAGCCTGAGCGGGACCAGCACAGATACGCAGTATTTT. Translating gives CASSLSGTSTDTQYF.